This T cell receptor (beta chain) was identified in a study of PD-1 blockade in classical Hodgkin lymphoma. Study information: Each patient was given nivolumab 3 mg/kg through a vein every 2 weeks. Overall study results and limits: Patients with a complete response exhibited baseline diversity comparable to newly diagnosed patients.

Comment on this clone: Its antigen remains unidentified.

This CDR3 is 13 amino acids long. Losses at the gene ends were 3 bases for V and 14 bases for J; bases not matched to a gene: 12. The germline V gene has CDR1 SGHAT and CDR2 FQNNGV. All trial patients relapsed after autologous stem cell transplantation. Each best response was a complete response, a partial response or progressive disease. Sequenced by immunoSEQ multiplex PCR; TCRdb stores in-frame clones only, minus some. The table lists 45,000 to 55,000 clones, about 85% of them singletons. The receptor's source is a human donor with classical Hodgkin lymphoma. The sample was peripheral blood mononuclear cells (PBMCs), taken at baseline. The J gene is TRBJ1-2, the V gene TRBV11-2; 7 positions agree with TRBD1. CDR3 residues: CASSFGGYRGLTF. The CDR3 bases are TGTGCCAGCAGCTTCGGGGGATACAGGGGTTTAACCTTC.